This T cell receptor (beta chain) appears in the sequencing data of a study of T cell responses to AZD1222 COVID-19 vaccine. Study summary: Pooled samples include second doses given at about 4 or 12 weeks.

Points on this clone: What it binds is not known.

Study-wide findings and caveats: Recipients of two AZD1222 doses showed rising Spike-specific TCR breadth and depth. Close to half of all spike-specific TCRs reportedly target regions of the variants that are unmutated. Spike was spanned by vaccine-associated CD4 TCRs, with dominance at 160-218 and 743-854.

The table came from immunoSEQ multiplex PCR; TCRdb's copy has only in-frame clones and leaves some out. The table records about 130,000 clones, about 94% of them present only once. This clonotype originated in an adult in good health. Sequenced here: peripheral blood, sampled on day 0 of AZD1222 vaccination.

The CDR3 sequence: CASSFLAGVSSYNEQFF. The CDR3 bases are TGTGCCAGCAGTTTTCTAGCGGGGGTAAGCTCCTACAATGAGCAGTTCTTC. The rearrangement uses TRBV28 and TRBJ2-1; 10 bases agree with TRBD2. This CDR3 contains 17 residues. Losses at the gene ends were 3 bases for V and 0 bases for J; bases not matched to a gene: 5. Germline V CDR1 and CDR2: MDHEN, SYDVKM.